This T cell receptor beta chain was observed in a study of shared clonotypes between healthy human individuals. The wider study: Each donor contributed plates that comprised three CD4 naive, three CD4 memory, two CD8 naive and one CD8 memory.

The repertoire was sequenced with immunoSEQ multiplex PCR; TCRdb's copy has only in-frame clones and lacks some. The sample shows about 680,000 clones, 92% of them seen only once. Broader study findings: Investigators collected only blood, and repertoires in tissues likely differ. Approximately 4.6% of naive CD4 clonotypes were common to a handful of donors.

CD45RO-negative CD8 cells positively selected for CCR7 made up the naive population, which excluded terminally differentiated effector memory CD45RA+ cells. Details on this clone: Its specificity is not known.

Trimming shortened V by 8 bases and J by 5 bases, and 12 bases separated the two germline ends. The CDR3 is made up of 13 amino acids. Looked up from germline, CDR1 is SNHLY and CDR2 is FYNNEI. This chain uses TRBV2 with TRBJ1-4, with D uncertain. Sequencing input: naive CD8+ T cells sorted from blood. This clonotype originated in a man in his thirties or forties in good health. The CDR3 loop is CASSRTGNEKLFF. As DNA, the CDR3 is TGTGCCAGCTCTAGGACTGGGAATGAAAAACTGTTTTTT. Complete variable domain (other parts from reference TRBV2 and TRBJ1-4): EPEVTQTPSHQVTQMGQEVILRCVPISNHLYFYWYRQILGQKVEFLVSFYNNEISEKSEIFDDQFSVERPDGSNFTLKIRSTKLEDSAMYFCASSRTGNEKLFFGSGTQLSVL.